Presented here are 5 T cell receptor beta chains from one specimen sequenced in a study of blood T cells in healthy people across ages. A second about 6 to 11 cycle PCR used barcoded and J-beta primers. Via MiXCR, TCRdb re-called the 5' RACE reads, giving one row per CDR3 protein. Here the sample spans about 1,500,000 distinct CDR3 sequences, roughly 40% being singletons. Sequences were obtained from blood. All receptors come from a woman aged 18-29 years in good health.

This chain uses TRBV21-1 with TRBJ2-7; TRBD2, the table's D call, was not compared with the DNA. TRBV21-1 represents a pseudogene. The CDR3 is made up of 14 amino acids. The CDR3 nucleotides read TGTGCCAGCAGCAAGGGAGGACCCACCTACGAGCAGTACTTC. This gives the protein CASSKGGPTYEQYF.

This chain uses TRBV5-1 with TRBJ2-1; 8 bases agree with TRBD2. This CDR3 has 13 amino acids. Germline assignment: CDR1 SGHRS and CDR2 YFSETQ. Trimming cost V 1 base and J 11 bases; bases outside gene matches: 5. The CDR3 DNA sequence: TGCGCCAGCAGCTTGAACGGGGGGGCCAAGCAGTTCTTC. Protein sequence: CASSLNGGAKQFF. Using reference TRBV5-1 and TRBJ2-1 for the parts outside the CDR3, the full variable domain is KAGVTQTPRYLIKTRGQQVTLSCSPISGHRSVSWYQQTPGQGLQFLFEYFSETQRNKGNFPGRFSGRQFSNSRSEMNVSTLELGDSALYLCASSLNGGAKQFFGPGTRLTVL.

At least ten counts were recorded for this clonotype. This chain joins TRBV5-1 and TRBJ2-1; 7 bases match TRBD2. Trimming removed 4 bases from V and 0 bases from J; junction bases left unmatched: 1. Looked up from germline, CDR1 is SGHRS and CDR2 is YFSETQ. The length of the CDR3 is 14 residues. The CDR3 DNA is TGCGCCAGCAGCGCTAGCGGCTCCTACAATGAGCAGTTCTTC. This encodes CASSASGSYNEQFF.

The V call is TRBV7-2, the J call TRBJ2-2, with D tentatively TRBD1 (6 bases). V dropped 5 bases and J dropped 5 bases, with 15 bases sitting between them. The germline V gene has CDR1 SGHTA and CDR2 FQGNSA. This CDR3 has 15 residues. The CDR3 loop is CASSVVTGVTGELFF. The CDR3 region has the DNA TGTGCCAGCAGCGTCGTGACAGGAGTTACCGGGGAGCTGTTTTTT.

This clonotype came up a few times. CDR3 protein: CASTVDRGNTEAFF. In DNA form, the CDR3 reads TGTGCCAGCACCGTAGACAGGGGTAACACTGAAGCTTTCTTT. V is TRBV6-5 and J is TRBJ1-1; 8 nucleotides agree with TRBD1. The trim removed 7 bases at V and 2 bases at J, leaving 6 bases unmatched. The CDR3 is made up of 14 amino acids. The germline gives CDR1 MNHEY, CDR2 SVGAGI.